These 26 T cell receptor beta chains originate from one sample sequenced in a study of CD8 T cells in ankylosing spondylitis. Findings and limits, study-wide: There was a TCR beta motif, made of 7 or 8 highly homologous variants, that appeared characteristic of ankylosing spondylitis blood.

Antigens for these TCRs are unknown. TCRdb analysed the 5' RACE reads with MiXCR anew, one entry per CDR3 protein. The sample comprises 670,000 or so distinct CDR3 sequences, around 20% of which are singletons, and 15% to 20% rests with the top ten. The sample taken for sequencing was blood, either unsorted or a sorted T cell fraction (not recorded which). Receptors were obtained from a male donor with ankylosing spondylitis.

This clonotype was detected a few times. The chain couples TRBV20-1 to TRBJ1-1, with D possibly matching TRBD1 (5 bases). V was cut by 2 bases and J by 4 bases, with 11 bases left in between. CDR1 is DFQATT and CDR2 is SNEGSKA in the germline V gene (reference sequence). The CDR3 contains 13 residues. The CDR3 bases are TGCAGTGCTAGATTCCCCGGGGGCACTGAAGCTTTCTTT. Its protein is CSARFPGGTEAFF.

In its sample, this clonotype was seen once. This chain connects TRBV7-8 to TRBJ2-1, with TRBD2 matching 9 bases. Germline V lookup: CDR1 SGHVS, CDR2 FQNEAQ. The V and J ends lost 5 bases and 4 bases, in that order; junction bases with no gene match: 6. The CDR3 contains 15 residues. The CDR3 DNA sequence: TGTGCCAGCAGCAAAAGCGGGGGGCCTTACAATGAGCAGTTCTTC. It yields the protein CASSKSGGPYNEQFF.

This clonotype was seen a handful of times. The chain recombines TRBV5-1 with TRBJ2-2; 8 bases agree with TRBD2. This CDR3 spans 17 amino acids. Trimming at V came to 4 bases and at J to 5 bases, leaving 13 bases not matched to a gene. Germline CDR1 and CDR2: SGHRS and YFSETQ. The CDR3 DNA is TGCGCCAGCAGCAGAGCAAGCGGGAGCCTGGGTACCGGGGAGCTGTTTTTT. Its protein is CASSRASGSLGTGELFF.

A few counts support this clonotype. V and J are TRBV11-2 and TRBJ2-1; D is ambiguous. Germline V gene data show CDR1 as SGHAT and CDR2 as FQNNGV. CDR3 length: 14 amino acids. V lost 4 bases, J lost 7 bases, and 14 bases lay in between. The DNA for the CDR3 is TGTGCCAGCAGCTCCCCCCCCGAGAGAAATGAGCAGTTCTTC. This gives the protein CASSSPPERNEQFF. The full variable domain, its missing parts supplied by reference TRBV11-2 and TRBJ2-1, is EAGVAQSPRYKIIEKRQSVAFWCNPISGHATLYWYQQILGQGPKLLIQFQNNGVVDDSQLPKDRFSAERLKGVDSTLKIQPAKLEDSAVYLCASSSPPERNEQFFGPGTRLTVL.

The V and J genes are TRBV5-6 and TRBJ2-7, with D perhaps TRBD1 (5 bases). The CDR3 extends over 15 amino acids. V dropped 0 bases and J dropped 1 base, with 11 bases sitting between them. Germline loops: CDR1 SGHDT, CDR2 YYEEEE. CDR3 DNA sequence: TGTGCCAGCAGCTTGGTCTCGCAGGGTTCCTACGAGCAGTACTTC. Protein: CASSLVSQGSYEQYF. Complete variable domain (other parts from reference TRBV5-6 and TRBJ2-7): DAGVTQSPTHLIKTRGQQVTLRCSPKSGHDTVSWYQQALGQGPQFIFQYYEEEERQRGNFPDRFSGHQFPNYSSELNVNALLLGDSALYLCASSLVSQGSYEQYFGPGTRLTVT.

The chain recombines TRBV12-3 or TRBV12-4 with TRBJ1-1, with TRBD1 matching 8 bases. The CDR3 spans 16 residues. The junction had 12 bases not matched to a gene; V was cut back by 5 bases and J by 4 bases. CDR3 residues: CASSPGQGVKLTEAFF. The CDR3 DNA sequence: TGTGCCAGCAGTCCCGGACAGGGAGTCAAACTCACTGAAGCTTTCTTT.

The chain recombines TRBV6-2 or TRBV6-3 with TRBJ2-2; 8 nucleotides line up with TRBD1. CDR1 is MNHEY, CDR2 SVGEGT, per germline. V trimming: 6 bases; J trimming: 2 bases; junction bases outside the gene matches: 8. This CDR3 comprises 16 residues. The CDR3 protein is CASSQDRAPNTGELFF. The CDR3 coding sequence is TGTGCCAGCAGCCAGGACAGGGCCCCCAACACCGGGGAGCTGTTTTTT.

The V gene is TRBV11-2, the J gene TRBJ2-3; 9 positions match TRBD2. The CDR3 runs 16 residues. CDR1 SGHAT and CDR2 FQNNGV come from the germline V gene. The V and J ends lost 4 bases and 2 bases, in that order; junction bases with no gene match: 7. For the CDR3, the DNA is TGTGCCAGCAGCTCCGGACTAGCGAGTCACACAGATACGCAGTATTTT. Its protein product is CASSSGLASHTDTQYF.

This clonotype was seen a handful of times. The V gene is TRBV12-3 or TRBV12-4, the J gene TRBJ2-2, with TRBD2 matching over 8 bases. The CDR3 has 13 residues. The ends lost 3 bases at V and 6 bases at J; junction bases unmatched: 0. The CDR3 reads CASSFSGAGELFF. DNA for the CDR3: TGTGCCAGCAGTTTTAGCGGGGCCGGGGAGCTGTTTTTT.

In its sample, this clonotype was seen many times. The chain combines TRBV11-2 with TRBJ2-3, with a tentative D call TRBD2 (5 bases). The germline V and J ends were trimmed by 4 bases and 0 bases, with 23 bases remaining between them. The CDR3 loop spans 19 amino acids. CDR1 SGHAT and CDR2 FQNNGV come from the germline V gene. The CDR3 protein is CASSSWTHSLRTSTDTQYF. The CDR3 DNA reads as TGTGCCAGCAGCTCATGGACTCATTCACTGAGAACTAGCACAGATACGCAGTATTTT.

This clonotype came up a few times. As DNA, the CDR3 is TGTGCCAGCAGCTTACTTCTGACTAGCGGGGAGAGGGAGACCCAGTACTTC. Its protein is CASSLLLTSGERETQYF. The V gene is TRBV13, the J gene TRBJ2-5; 11 bases match TRBD2. From germline, CDR1 is PRHDT and CDR2 FYEKMQ (reference sequence). The CDR3 length is 17 residues. V trimming: 2 bases; J trimming: 5 bases; junction bases outside the gene matches: 10.

CDR3 loop: CASRTSGRASDTQYF. The CDR3 nucleotides read TGTGCCAGCAGAACTAGCGGGAGGGCCTCGGATACGCAGTATTTT. The chain carries TRBV6-2 or TRBV6-3 and TRBJ2-3; 13 bases align to TRBD2. CDR1 is MNHEY, CDR2 SVGEGT, per germline. V dropped 6 bases and J dropped 6; count of bases not matched to a gene: 6. The CDR3 spans 15 residues.

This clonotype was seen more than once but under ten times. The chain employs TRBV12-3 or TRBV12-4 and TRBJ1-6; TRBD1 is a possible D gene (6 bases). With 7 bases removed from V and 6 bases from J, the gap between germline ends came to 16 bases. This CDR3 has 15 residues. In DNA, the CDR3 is TGTGCCAGCAAAACACAGGGCCAGTCTAATTCACCCCTCCACTTT. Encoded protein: CASKTQGQSNSPLHF.

The CDR3 nucleotides are TGCAGCGTGGCCGGGGGACTAGCGGGTACTTTTGATACGCAGTATTTT. Protein product: CSVAGGLAGTFDTQYF. The J gene is TRBJ2-3, the V gene TRBV29-1; 12 nucleotides match TRBD2. The CDR3 runs 16 residues. Germline V gives CDR1 SQVTM, CDR2 ANQGSEA. V lost 6 bases, J lost 6 bases, and 13 bases stayed unmatched.

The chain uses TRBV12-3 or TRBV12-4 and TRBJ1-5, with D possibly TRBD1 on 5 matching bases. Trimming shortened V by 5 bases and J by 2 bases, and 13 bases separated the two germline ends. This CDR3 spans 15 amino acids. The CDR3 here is CASSPGERGNQPQHF. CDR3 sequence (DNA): TGTGCCAGCAGTCCGGGGGAGAGGGGCAATCAGCCCCAGCATTTT.

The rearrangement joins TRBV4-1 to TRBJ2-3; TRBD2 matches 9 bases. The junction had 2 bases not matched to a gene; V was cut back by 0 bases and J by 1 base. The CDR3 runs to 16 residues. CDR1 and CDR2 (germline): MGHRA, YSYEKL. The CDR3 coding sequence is TGCGCCAGCAGCCAAGAATGGACTAGCGGCACAGATACGCAGTATTTT. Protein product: CASSQEWTSGTDTQYF.

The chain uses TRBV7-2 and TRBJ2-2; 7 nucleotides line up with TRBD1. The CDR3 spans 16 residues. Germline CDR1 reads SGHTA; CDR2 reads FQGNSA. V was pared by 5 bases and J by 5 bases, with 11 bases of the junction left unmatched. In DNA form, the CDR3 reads TGTGCCAGCAGCCAATTGACAGGGATAAGGACCGGGGAGCTGTTTTTT. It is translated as CASSQLTGIRTGELFF.

CDR3 residues: CASSYSKRTGESEQYF. The CDR3 DNA follows: TGTGCCAGCAGTTACTCGAAGAGAACAGGGGAGAGCGAGCAGTACTTC. This rearrangement joins TRBV6-5 to TRBJ2-7; the match to TRBD1 covers 7 bases. V gave up 0 bases and J gave up 6 bases; unmatched junction bases: 11. The CDR3 is made up of 16 amino acids. In germline, CDR1 is MNHEY, CDR2 SVGAGI.

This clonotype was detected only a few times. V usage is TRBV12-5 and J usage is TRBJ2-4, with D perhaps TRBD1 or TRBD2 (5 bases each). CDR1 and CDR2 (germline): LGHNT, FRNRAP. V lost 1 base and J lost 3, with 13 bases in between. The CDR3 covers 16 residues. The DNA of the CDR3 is TGTGCTAGTGGTTTGGCAGGGACCTCTCTCAAAAACATTCAGTACTTC. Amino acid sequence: CASGLAGTSLKNIQYF.

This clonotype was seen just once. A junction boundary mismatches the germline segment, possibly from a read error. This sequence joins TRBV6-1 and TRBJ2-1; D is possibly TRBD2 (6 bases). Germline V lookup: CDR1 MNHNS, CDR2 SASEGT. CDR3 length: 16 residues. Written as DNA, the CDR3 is TGTTCCAGCAAGCGCACGGGACTCTCCTCCTACAATGAGCAGTTCTTC. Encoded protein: CSSKRTGLSSYNEQFF.

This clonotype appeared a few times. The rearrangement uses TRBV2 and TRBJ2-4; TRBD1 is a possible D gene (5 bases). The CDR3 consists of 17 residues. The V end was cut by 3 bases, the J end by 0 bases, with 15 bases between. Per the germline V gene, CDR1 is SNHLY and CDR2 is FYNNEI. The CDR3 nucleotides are TGTGCCAGCAGTGACCTGCAGGGATCACTAGCCAAAAACATTCAGTACTTC. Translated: CASSDLQGSLAKNIQYF.

The CDR3 is CASGPARYEQYF. CDR3 in DNA: TGTGCCAGCGGTCCAGCGCGTTACGAGCAGTACTTC. This chain joins TRBV27 and TRBJ2-7, with no clear D. Trimming left V 8 bases short and J 4 bases short, with 12 bases between. Germline values: CDR1 MNHEY, CDR2 SMNVEV (reference sequence). The CDR3 contains 12 residues.

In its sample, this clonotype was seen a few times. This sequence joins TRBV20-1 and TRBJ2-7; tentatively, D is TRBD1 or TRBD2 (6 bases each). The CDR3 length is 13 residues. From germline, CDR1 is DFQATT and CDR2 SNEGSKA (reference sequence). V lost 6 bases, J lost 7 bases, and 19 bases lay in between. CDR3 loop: CSAERGGQGEQYF. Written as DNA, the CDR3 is TGCAGTGCGGAAAGAGGGGGGCAGGGTGAGCAGTACTTC.

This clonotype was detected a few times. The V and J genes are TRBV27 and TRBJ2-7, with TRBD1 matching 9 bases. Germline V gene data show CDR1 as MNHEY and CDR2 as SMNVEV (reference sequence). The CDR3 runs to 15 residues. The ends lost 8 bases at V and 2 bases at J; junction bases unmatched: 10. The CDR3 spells CASGTWTGETYEQYF. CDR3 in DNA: TGTGCCAGCGGGACTTGGACAGGGGAAACCTACGAGCAGTACTTC.

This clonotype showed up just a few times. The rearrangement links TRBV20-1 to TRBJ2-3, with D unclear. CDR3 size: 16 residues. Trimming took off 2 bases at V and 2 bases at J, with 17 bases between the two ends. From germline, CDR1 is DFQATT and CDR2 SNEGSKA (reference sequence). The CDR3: CSARKIGLRITDTQYF. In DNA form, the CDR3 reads TGCAGTGCTAGAAAGATTGGGCTCCGAATCACAGATACGCAGTATTTT.

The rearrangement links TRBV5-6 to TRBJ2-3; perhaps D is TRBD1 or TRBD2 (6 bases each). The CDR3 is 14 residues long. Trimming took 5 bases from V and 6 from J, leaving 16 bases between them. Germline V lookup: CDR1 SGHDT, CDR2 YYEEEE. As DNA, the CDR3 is TGTGCCAGCAGTCAGCTAACAGGGAGGGATACGCAGTATTTT. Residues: CASSQLTGRDTQYF.